This T cell receptor beta chain was sequenced for a study of early T cells in non-severe SARS-CoV-2 infection. For the study at large: RNA in bulk from unsorted whole blood was sequenced, and chains were unpaired.

The CDR3 covers 16 residues. Germline values: CDR1 SQVTM, CDR2 ANQGSEA. Individual cDNA molecules carried attached unique molecular identifiers. MiXCR, run by TCRdb on the 5' RACE reads, gives a single entry per CDR3 protein. The sample records around 82,000 distinct CDR3 sequences, approximately 10% being singletons. Worth noting for this clonotype: This sequence may be a read error, since a much larger clone differs from it by one base.

The specimen was whole blood. V usage is TRBV29-1 and J usage is TRBJ2-3; TRBD1 aligns across 8 bases. The TCR was taken from an adult who was a healthcare worker with PCR-confirmed SARS-CoV-2 infection or an uninfected control (not recorded which). The DNA for the CDR3 is TGCAGCGCTGAAGATTCGACAGGGGCCAACACAGATACGCAGTATTTT. This codes for CSAEDSTGANTDTQYF.